This passage covers 25 T cell receptor beta chains from one sample sequenced in a study of cytomegalovirus exposure and HLA in healthy donors (dated by TCRdb to 2017 to 2019). Library prep was done by the immunoSEQ multiplex PCR assay. A mixture of 60 forward primers for TCR Vbeta segments and 13 reverse primers for TCR Jbeta segments was used in the multiplex PCR. Not all clones reach the TCRdb copy of this immuneACCESS table, which keeps in-frame sequences only. Checked studies attribute under half of the gap to unresolved V genes and leave the rest unexplained. The sample records 40,000 or so clones, around three fifths of which are singletons. Less than 20% of the sample rests with the top ten. The sample comprised PBMCs. The receptors come from a man aged 50-59 years in good health and CMV-seropositive.

The chain recombines TRBV7-2 with TRBJ2-1; perhaps TRBD2 as D (5 bases). The V and J ends lost 5 bases and 7 bases respectively, with 18 bases between them. The germline CDR1 and CDR2 sequences are SGHTA and FQGNSA. The CDR3 totals 15 residues. The CDR3 reads CASSKKRDPWNEQFF. DNA for the CDR3: TGTGCCAGCAGCAAAAAGAGGGATCCTTGGAATGAGCAGTTCTTC.

This clone was detected a few times. The J gene is TRBJ1-2, the V gene TRBV10-3; 10 bases agree with TRBD1. The germline V gene encodes CDR1 ENHRY and CDR2 SYGVKD. The CDR3 is 16 amino acids. V dropped 0 bases and J dropped 4; count of bases not matched to a gene: 5. CDR3 residues: CAISESTGGFGYGYTF. The CDR3 region has the DNA TGTGCCATCAGTGAGTCGACAGGGGGCTTTGGCTATGGCTACACCTTC.

This CDR3 reads CASTGTGGANGYTF. The CDR3 bases are TGTGCCAGTACAGGGACAGGGGGCGCGAATGGCTACACCTTC. The genes are TRBV6-6 and TRBJ1-2, with 12 nucleotides matching TRBD1. The CDR3 is 14 amino acids. Germline-derived CDR1 and CDR2 are MNHNY and SVGAGI (reference sequence). V was pared by 9 bases and J by 6 bases, with 8 bases of the junction left unmatched.

The chain employs TRBV30 and TRBJ1-2; a possible D gene is TRBD1 (5 bases). The germline gives CDR1 GTSNPN, CDR2 SVGIG (reference sequence). V lost 0 bases and J lost 4, with 12 bases in between. This CDR3 comprises 14 residues. The DNA of the CDR3 is TGTGCCTGGAGTGTAGGGCAGGGATCCTATGGCTACACCTTC. Amino acids: CAWSVGQGSYGYTF.

The V call is TRBV5-1, the J call TRBJ1-2; D call uncertain. Germline V gene lookup returns CDR1 SGHRS and CDR2 YFSETQ. There are 16 residues in the CDR3. Deletions cut 3 bases from V and 0 bases from J, with 15 bases between. The CDR3 spells CASSSTVSLSNYGYTF. The CDR3 nucleotides are TGCGCCAGCAGCTCCACCGTCAGTTTATCTAACTATGGCTACACCTTC. Supplemented by reference TRBV5-1 and TRBJ1-2, the full variable domain reads KAGVTQTPRYLIKTRGQQVTLSCSPISGHRSVSWYQQTPGQGLQFLFEYFSETQRNKGNFPGRFSGRQFSNSRSEMNVSTLELGDSALYLCASSSTVSLSNYGYTFGSGTRLTVV.

The chain uses TRBV7-2 and TRBJ2-5; the D gene is possibly TRBD2 (6 bases). CDR3 size: 13 residues. Between the trimmed V and J ends, which lost 7 bases and 5 bases, there was a span of 14 bases. Germline CDR1 and CDR2: SGHTA and FQGNSA. This CDR3 is CASKNRGRETQYF. CDR3 DNA: TGTGCCAGCAAGAACCGGGGGAGGGAGACCCAGTACTTC.

J is TRBJ2-3 and V is TRBV5-4; 11 positions agree with TRBD2. The J segment lost 2 bases and the V segment lost 0 bases, leaving 5 bases of the junction unmatched. Germline CDR1 is SGHNT and CDR2 is YYREEE (reference sequence). This CDR3 has 17 amino acids. This CDR3 reads CASSLGLAGGLTDTQYF. In DNA form, the CDR3 reads TGTGCCAGCAGCTTGGGGCTAGCGGGGGGACTCACAGATACGCAGTATTTT.

The V and J genes are TRBV4-3 and TRBJ1-6, with D unresolved. CDR3 length: 15 amino acids. Trimming cost V 0 bases and J 7 bases, with 10 bases left between them. Germline CDR1 is LGHNA and CDR2 is YSLEER. The chain's CDR3 is CASSQEPSVNSPLHF. DNA for the CDR3: TGCGCCAGCAGCCAAGAACCCAGTGTCAATTCACCCCTCCACTTT.

This clone showed up just once. The chain uses TRBV19 and TRBJ2-5, with D perhaps TRBD1 (6 bases). The germline CDR1 and CDR2 sequences are LNHDA and SQIVND (reference sequence). V lost 5 bases, J lost 3 bases, and 10 bases lay in between. CDR3 length: 13 residues. CDR3 bases: TGTGCCAGTAGTTTAAACAGGGAAGAGACCCAGTACTTC. The encoded protein is CASSLNREETQYF.

The sample holds a few counts of this clone. The rearrangement joins TRBV29-1 to TRBJ2-7; TRBD1 might be the D (6 bases). CDR3 length: 13 residues. From germline, CDR1 is SQVTM and CDR2 ANQGSEA. V was clipped by 6 bases and J by 4 bases, with 16 bases between them. As DNA, the CDR3 is TGCAGCGTGGGGGCCGGGACATCATACGAGCAGTACTTC. It translates to CSVGAGTSYEQYF.

As for this clone: The conserved closing phenylalanine or tryptophan is absent in this CDR3, likely reflecting a read error. V gene TRBV15 combines with J gene TRBJ2-3; 7 nucleotides agree with TRBD2. Germline V gene data show CDR1 as LNHNV and CDR2 as YYDKDF (reference sequence). The CDR3 extends over 14 amino acids. Losses at the gene ends were 6 bases for V and 2 bases for J; bases not matched to a gene: 5. DNA for the CDR3: TGTGCCACCAGGGGAGGGGCAGACACAGATACGCAGTATCTT. Its translation: CATRGGADTDTQYL.

This chain links TRBV5-1 with TRBJ1-5; TRBD1 matches 10 bases. The CDR3 consists of 15 residues. Looked up from germline, CDR1 is SGHRS and CDR2 is YFSETQ. J was trimmed by 6 bases and V by 0 bases; bases with no gene match: 3. The CDR3 is CASSLEGQGGQPQHF. CDR3 bases: TGCGCCAGCAGCTTGGAAGGACAGGGGGGTCAGCCCCAGCATTTT.

CDR3 DNA: TGTGCCAGCAGCGCCGGACAGAAAGAGACCCAGTACTTC. This gives the protein CASSAGQKETQYF. The chain couples TRBV11-3 to TRBJ2-5; a weak D match, TRBD1 (6 bases). The CDR3 runs to 13 residues. Germline loops: CDR1 SGHNT, CDR2 YENEEA. V was trimmed by 5 bases and J by 3 bases, leaving 10 bases between them.

CDR3: CASNRRGSFYEQYF. CDR3 coding DNA: TGTGCCAGCAACCGGCGGGGGTCCTTCTACGAGCAGTACTTC. This chain links TRBV9 with TRBJ2-7; 7 nucleotides line up with TRBD2. CDR1 SGDLS and CDR2 YYNGEE come from the germline V gene. The CDR3 is 14 amino acids. V trimming: 6 bases; J trimming: 3 bases; junction bases outside the gene matches: 9. Full variable domain (outside the CDR3, taken from reference TRBV9 and TRBJ2-7): DSGVTQTPKHLITATGQRVTLRCSPRSGDLSVYWYQQSLDQGLQFLIQYYNGEERAKGNILERFSAQQFPDLHSELNLSSLELGDSALYFCASNRRGSFYEQYFGPGTRLTVT.

V and J are TRBV7-9 and TRBJ1-2; 8 nucleotides line up with TRBD1. J lost 8 bases, V lost 1 base, and 6 bases had no gene match. The CDR3 runs 14 residues. Germline CDR1 reads SEHNR; CDR2 reads FQNEAQ (reference sequence). The CDR3 DNA sequence: TGTGCCAGCAGCTTAGACAGGGGGAGTGACGGCTACACCTTC. This sequence encodes CASSLDRGSDGYTF.

The chain combines TRBV7-2 with TRBJ1-1; D unresolved. This CDR3 has 14 amino acids. Germline V CDR1 and CDR2: SGHTA, FQGNSA. The ends were cut back, 1 base at V and 3 bases at J, with 9 bases in the middle. The CDR3 loop reads CASSLVAGDTEAFF. In DNA form, the CDR3 reads TGTGCCAGCAGCTTAGTTGCGGGAGACACTGAAGCTTTCTTT. The whole variable domain, filled in from reference TRBV7-2 and TRBJ1-1, reads GAGVSQSPSNKVTEKGKDVELRCDPISGHTALYWYRQSLGQGLEFLIYFQGNSAPDKSGLPSDRFSAERTGGSVSTLTIQRTQQEDSAVYLCASSLVAGDTEAFFGQGTRLTVV.

Only a few counts were recorded for this clone. This chain connects TRBV7-2 to TRBJ2-3; TRBD2 matches 8 bases. Germline CDR1 reads SGHTA; CDR2 reads FQGNSA. The CDR3 totals 18 residues. V lost 4 bases, J lost 0 bases, and 12 bases stayed unmatched. In DNA, the CDR3 is TGTGCCAGCAGCTCAAGTCGGTTTAGCGGGGCTAGCACAGATACGCAGTATTTT. Residues: CASSSSRFSGASTDTQYF.

The chain joins TRBV15 to TRBJ1-2; a weak D match, TRBD1 (5 bases). Germline V gene data show CDR1 as LNHNV and CDR2 as YYDKDF (reference sequence). The CDR3 consists of 12 residues. Trimming cost V 5 bases and J 1 base, with 5 bases left between them. The CDR3 sequence is CATSDSNYGYTF. The CDR3 DNA follows: TGTGCCACCAGCGACAGTAACTATGGCTACACCTTC. Variable domain in full (rest from reference TRBV15 and TRBJ1-2): DAMVIQNPRYQVTQFGKPVTLSCSQTLNHNVMYWYQQKSSQAPKLLFHYYDKDFNNEADTPDNFQSRRPNTSFCFLDIRSPGLGDTAMYLCATSDSNYGYTFGSGTRLTVV.

J is TRBJ1-1 and V is TRBV29-1; perhaps TRBD1 as D (5 bases). Germline V gene data show CDR1 as SQVTM and CDR2 as ANQGSEA. The CDR3 is 14 amino acids. V was clipped by 3 bases and J by 1 base, with 12 bases between them. CDR3 coding DNA: TGCAGCGTTGATGGGACTGCCGCGAACACTGAAGCTTTCTTT. Residues: CSVDGTAANTEAFF. Drawing the rest from reference TRBV29-1 and TRBJ1-1, the complete variable domain is SAVISQKPSRDICQRGTSLTIQCQVDSQVTMMFWYRQQPGQSLTLIATANQGSEATYESGFVIDKFPISRPNLTFSTLTVSNMSPEDSSIYLCSVDGTAANTEAFFGQGTRLTVV.

The gene calls are TRBV7-2 and TRBJ2-4; 8 nucleotides line up with TRBD2. The J segment lost 0 bases and the V segment lost 0 bases, leaving 4 bases of the junction unmatched. The germline gives CDR1 SGHTA, CDR2 FQGNSA. The CDR3 is 17 amino acids. The CDR3 here is CASSLAGGGLAKNIQYF. The CDR3 region has the DNA TGTGCCAGCAGCTTAGCTGGCGGGGGGCTAGCCAAAAACATTCAGTACTTC. The variable domain in full, completed from reference TRBV7-2 and TRBJ2-4, reads GAGVSQSPSNKVTEKGKDVELRCDPISGHTALYWYRQSLGQGLEFLIYFQGNSAPDKSGLPSDRFSAERTGGSVSTLTIQRTQQEDSAVYLCASSLAGGGLAKNIQYFGAGTRLSVL.

The chain employs TRBV5-1 and TRBJ2-3, with TRBD2 matching over 14 bases. Germline V CDR1 and CDR2: SGHRS, YFSETQ. Trimming cost V 7 bases and J 3 bases; bases outside gene matches: 1. This CDR3 is 14 amino acids long. CDR3 sequence reads: CASGLAGGTDTQYF. The CDR3 bases are TGCGCCAGCGGACTAGCGGGGGGAACAGATACGCAGTATTTT.

The table lists this clone with a count of one. The chain has TRBV7-3 and TRBJ1-2; 9 positions match TRBD1. Germline V gene lookup returns CDR1 SGHTA and CDR2 FQGTGA. V dropped 4 bases and J dropped 8; count of bases not matched to a gene: 5. This CDR3 contains 13 residues. The CDR3 sequence is CASSSDRGGGYTF. CDR3 coding DNA: TGTGCCAGCAGCTCGGACAGGGGAGGAGGCTACACCTTC. The whole variable domain, remainder taken from reference TRBV7-3 and TRBJ1-2, is GAGVSQTPSNKVTEKGKYVELRCDPISGHTALYWYRQSLGQGPEFLIYFQGTGAADDSGLPNDRFFAVRPEGSVSTLKIQRTERGDSAVYLCASSSDRGGGYTFGSGTRLTVV.

The chain couples TRBV6-1 to TRBJ1-2; TRBD1 matches 7 bases. The length of the CDR3 is 14 residues. V dropped 2 bases and J dropped 9; count of bases not matched to a gene: 9. Looked up from germline, CDR1 is MNHNS and CDR2 is SASEGT. CDR3 residues: CASSEWGAGGSYTF. CDR3 in DNA: TGTGCCAGCAGTGAATGGGGAGCAGGGGGAAGCTACACCTTC.

The chain uses TRBV25-1 and TRBJ2-2; TRBD2 is a possible D gene (6 bases). With 5 bases removed from V and 0 bases from J, the gap between germline ends came to 10 bases. Germline V gene lookup returns CDR1 MGHDK and CDR2 SYGVNS. This CDR3 has 15 amino acids. The CDR3 sequence: CASSPAGSNTGELFF. The CDR3 DNA reads as TGTGCCAGCAGTCCGGCGGGATCGAACACCGGGGAGCTGTTTTTT.

The gene calls are TRBV4-1 and TRBJ2-5; 9 bases align to TRBD2. This CDR3 is built from 19 residues. V lost 0 bases to trimming and J lost 1 base; unmatched junction nucleotides: 12. Germline V CDR1 and CDR2: MGHRA, YSYEKL. The CDR3 here is CASSQDGSGGTGFQETQYF. For the CDR3, the DNA is TGCGCCAGCAGCCAAGATGGTAGCGGGGGAACCGGGTTCCAAGAGACCCAGTACTTC.